This T cell receptor (beta chain) derives from a study of breast tumors, draining lymph nodes, adjacent tissues. Overall study results and limits: Luminal-like breast cancer showed significantly higher tumor–nontumor repertoire similarity than basal-like. The lymph node origin of tumor T cells was framed as consistent with a hypothesis, not demonstrated. Findings are consistent with lymph node origin and intratumoral expansion of most tumor T cells. Tumor TCR diversity was below lymph nodes but above nontumor tissue.

This clonotype was seen only a few times. The antigen is unknown. Axillary draining lymph nodes of breast cancer patients supplied the node samples. V was pared by 0 bases and J by 15 bases, with 12 bases between. The germline CDR1 and CDR2 sequences are MNHEY and SMNVEV (reference sequence). CDR3 length: 12 amino acids. TCRdb re-analysed the multiplex PCR reads in MiXCR, keeping a single row per CDR3 protein. Of 90,000 to 120,000 distinct CDR3 sequences listed, 21% are singletons. This chain links TRBV27 with TRBJ2-1, with D possibly matching TRBD1 (5 bases). This clonotype originated in a female donor with breast cancer. Some clones in this sample may be carry-over from other donors' samples. The sequenced sample was axillary lymph node tissue. The CDR3 region has the DNA TGTGCCAGCAGTTTATCGGGCAGGGTACCGTTCTTC. Its translation is CASSLSGRVPFF.